This TCR beta chain was documented in a study of T cells in Graves' hyperthyroidism and ophthalmopathy. On the study more broadly: Once the initial diagnosis was made, peripheral blood was obtained before any treatment.

This clonotype was counted ten times or more. Looked up from germline, CDR1 is MGHRA and CDR2 is YSYEKL. Trimming cost V 1 base and J 0 bases, with 3 bases left between them. CDR3 length: 13 amino acids. The PBMCs were sourced from fresh peripheral blood (about 9.7 ml). Researchers amplified the TCR beta CDR3 regions from RNA transcripts. The HTBI primer set served for first-round RT-PCR of the TCR CDR3. One entry per CDR3 protein results from TCRdb running MiXCR on the multiplex PCR reads. Found here are 700,000 to 850,000 distinct CDR3 sequences, roughly a third of them singletons; the top ten hold roughly 30%.

This sequence joins TRBV4-1 and TRBJ2-5; D unclear. The source is a woman between 40 and 55 years old with Graves' hyperthyroidism. The specimen was blood. CDR3 DNA sequence: TGCGCCAGCAGCCAAGTCAACCAAGAGACCCAGTACTTC. This gives the protein CASSQVNQETQYF.